This T cell receptor (beta chain) was documented in a study of cytomegalovirus exposure and HLA in healthy donors. At the level of the study: The roughly 100 million unique TCR beta sequences, from roughly 170 million T cells, were found by an earlier analysis. Of more than 350 genotyped donors, approximately 84% clustered with self-reported Caucasian donors.

This CDR3 spans 15 amino acids. Germline trimming cut 8 bases from V and 1 base from J; bases unmatched to any gene: 7. Germline assignment: CDR1 MGHDK and CDR2 SYGVNS. Amplification used 60 Vbeta primers and 13 Jbeta primers. The data were produced by immunoSEQ multiplex PCR, yet TCRdb's version contains in-frame clones alone and is incomplete. The top ten hold roughly 1.4% of the sample, which has roughly 200,000 clones, roughly 78% seen once. The gene calls are TRBV25-1 and TRBJ2-3; 9 bases map to TRBD2. Sequencing was performed on PBMCs. The source of this sequence is a girl aged 5 to 17 in good health and CMV-seropositive. CDR3: CASRGSGGRTDTQYF. The DNA for the CDR3 is TGTGCCAGCCGAGGGAGCGGGGGGCGCACAGATACGCAGTATTTT.